The 26 T cell receptor beta chains below come from one sample, sequenced in a study of cytomegalovirus exposure and HLA in healthy donors. The study ran its PCR with 60 Vbeta and 13 Jbeta primers. TCRdb's table, derived via immunoSEQ multiplex PCR, lists solely in-frame clones and lacks some. The sample has under 150,000 clones, about 80% seen once. The sequenced material came from PBMCs. The receptor source for this set is a young man in good health and CMV-seronegative.

As DNA, the CDR3 is TGTGCCAGCAGCTTGGACTATAGCGGGGGGCAGGGAGATACGCAGTATTTT. Its translation: CASSLDYSGGQGDTQYF. The chain joins TRBV5-6 to TRBJ2-3, with TRBD2 matching 10 bases. Trimming removed 0 bases from V and 5 bases from J; junction bases left unmatched: 9. This CDR3 region has 17 residues. Germline values: CDR1 SGHDT, CDR2 YYEEEE.

The chain uses TRBV2 and TRBJ1-2, with D maybe TRBD1 (5 bases). This CDR3 is 13 amino acids long. The V end was cut by 7 bases, the J end by 8 bases, with 17 bases between. The germline CDR1 and CDR2 sequences are SNHLY and FYNNEI. CDR3 DNA sequence: TGTGCCAGCACCTCGCGGGGACGGAGCGGCTACACCTTC. The encoded protein is CASTSRGRSGYTF.

The V and J genes are TRBV19 and TRBJ2-7, with 10 bases lining up with TRBD1. The CDR3 is 15 residues long. Germline trimming cut 5 bases from V and 5 bases from J; bases unmatched to any gene: 9. Germline V gene sequence: CDR1 LNHDA, CDR2 SQIVND (reference sequence). The DNA for the CDR3 is TGTGCCAGTAGTGCCCGACAGGGGGCGCCTCACGAGCAGTACTTC. Its translation is CASSARQGAPHEQYF.

The gene calls are TRBV7-9 and TRBJ2-5; 10 bases line up with TRBD2. Germline CDR1 is SEHNR and CDR2 is FQNEAQ (reference sequence). Losses at the gene ends were 0 bases for V and 6 bases for J; bases not matched to a gene: 4. The CDR3 consists of 15 residues. The CDR3 loop reads CASSLASGGGKTQYF. The CDR3 DNA sequence: TGTGCCAGCAGCTTAGCGAGCGGGGGGGGGAAGACCCAGTACTTC. The full variable domain, completed using reference TRBV7-9 and TRBJ2-5, is DTGVSQNPRHKITKRGQNVTFRCDPISEHNRLYWYRQTLGQGPEFLTYFQNEAQLEKSRLLSDRFSAERPKGSFSTLEIQRTEQGDSAMYLCASSLASGGGKTQYFGPGTRLLVL.

The chain combines TRBV9 with TRBJ2-3; tentative D call: TRBD2 (6 bases). Per the germline V gene, CDR1 is SGDLS and CDR2 is YYNGEE. Trimming left V 4 bases short and J 2 bases short, with 17 bases between. This CDR3 has 16 residues. Here the CDR3 DNA reads TGTGCCAGCAGCCCCCCCCCGTCTAGCGTCACAGATACGCAGTATTTT. Translation: CASSPPPSSVTDTQYF.

The V and J genes are TRBV9 and TRBJ2-6; D is possibly TRBD1 (6 bases). Trimming took 7 bases from V and 1 from J, leaving 15 bases between them. This CDR3 is 16 amino acids long. Germline V gene lookup returns CDR1 SGDLS and CDR2 YYNGEE. The CDR3 DNA is TGTGCCAGCGGTGTCCCTCAGGGGTCTGGGGCCAACGTCCTGACTTTC. It yields the protein CASGVPQGSGANVLTF.

The chain uses TRBV18 and TRBJ2-7; 7 nucleotides line up with TRBD2. This CDR3 has 16 amino acids. Trimming at V came to 3 bases and at J to 4 bases, leaving 12 bases not matched to a gene. From germline, CDR1 is KGHSH and CDR2 LQKENI. The CDR3: CASSPGGSGWQYEQYF. CDR3 DNA sequence: TGTGCCAGCTCACCCGGGGGGAGTGGGTGGCAATACGAGCAGTACTTC.

The chain has TRBV2 and TRBJ1-6, with D possibly TRBD1 on 5 matching bases. The germline gives CDR1 SNHLY, CDR2 FYNNEI. With 7 bases removed from V and 14 bases from J, the gap between germline ends came to 15 bases. The CDR3 totals 12 residues. Written as DNA, the CDR3 is TGTGCCAGCACTGGGGCTTGGGGGGCCCTCCACTTT. Translated: CASTGAWGALHF.

This sequence joins TRBV6-5 and TRBJ1-6; weak D call: TRBD1 (5 bases). V lost 2 bases and J lost 6, with 8 bases in between. Germline V gene lookup returns CDR1 MNHEY and CDR2 SVGAGI. This CDR3 has 14 residues. CDR3: CASSYRGRNSPLHF. For the CDR3, the DNA is TGTGCCAGCAGTTACAGGGGCCGTAATTCACCCCTCCACTTT.

The rearrangement links TRBV19 to TRBJ2-3, with D maybe TRBD1 (6 bases). Germline assignment: CDR1 LNHDA and CDR2 SQIVND (reference sequence). This CDR3 has 15 amino acids. V lost 6 bases, J lost 4 bases, and 17 bases lay in between. DNA of the CDR3: TGTGCCAGTAGGTTTCAGGGGTTATCATCAGATACGCAGTATTTT. Translating it yields CASRFQGLSSDTQYF.

J is TRBJ1-1 and V is TRBV7-2; D gene ambiguous. The V gene lost 1 base and the J gene lost 3 bases, with 12 bases spanning the gap. This CDR3 is 15 amino acids long. Germline lookup yields CDR1 SGHTA and CDR2 FQGNSA. CDR3 sequence reads: CASSLVGRYDTEAFF. DNA for the CDR3: TGTGCCAGCAGCTTAGTAGGGAGGTATGACACTGAAGCTTTCTTT.

This chain uses TRBV2 with TRBJ1-3; 7 positions match TRBD1. The CDR3 is 14 residues long. Germline lookup yields CDR1 SNHLY and CDR2 FYNNEI. Germline trimming cut 5 bases from V and 8 bases from J; bases unmatched to any gene: 9. Here the CDR3 DNA reads TGTGCCAGCAGTTTTGGGGGGACAGCGGACACCATATATTTT. Translation gives CASSFGGTADTIYF.

The chain employs TRBV5-4 and TRBJ1-1, with D hard to call. Trimming removed 10 bases from V and 3 bases from J, with 16 bases in between. Germline CDR1 reads SGHNT; CDR2 reads YYREEE (reference sequence). The CDR3 extends over 13 amino acids. The CDR3 is CALSGQVYTEAFF. CDR3 sequence (DNA): TGTGCCCTGAGTGGGCAGGTTTACACTGAAGCTTTCTTT. Full variable domain (outside the CDR3, taken from reference TRBV5-4 and TRBJ1-1): ETGVTQSPTHLIKTRGQQVTLRCSSQSGHNTVSWYQQALGQGPQFIFQYYREEENGRGNFPPRFSGLQFPNYSSELNVNALELDDSALYLCALSGQVYTEAFFGQGTRLTVV.

CDR3 DNA: TGTGCCAGCTCACACGAACAGGGGGTGACCCTGAACACCATATATTTT. It is translated as CASSHEQGVTLNTIYF. The rearrangement links TRBV18 to TRBJ1-3, with 8 bases aligning to TRBD1. Germline V lookup: CDR1 KGHSH, CDR2 LQKENI. V was pared by 4 bases and J by 7 bases, with 12 bases of the junction left unmatched. The CDR3 contains 16 residues.

The rearrangement uses TRBV7-9 and TRBJ2-3; 13 bases are a match to TRBD2. The trim removed 5 bases at V and 1 base at J, leaving 3 bases unmatched. CDR1 SEHNR and CDR2 FQNEAQ come from the germline V gene (reference sequence). This CDR3 region has 16 residues. CDR3 in amino acids: CASSHGLAGGTDTQYF. The CDR3 DNA sequence: TGTGCCAGCAGCCACGGACTAGCGGGGGGCACAGATACGCAGTATTTT.

This sequence joins TRBV4-1 and TRBJ2-5, with a possible D match to TRBD2 (5 bases). V was shortened by 4 bases and J by 2 bases, with 17 bases between the two germline ends. Per germline, CDR1 MGHRA and CDR2 YSYEKL. CDR3 length: 16 residues. CDR3 sequence (DNA): TGCGCCAGCAGCCCAGGTAACGGACTTCAACAAGAGACCCAGTACTTC. Protein: CASSPGNGLQQETQYF.

This clone was counted only a few times. This sequence joins TRBV7-9 and TRBJ1-2, with TRBD1 identical over 7 bases. V shed 1 base and J 3 bases; nucleotides not matched to a gene: 5. Germline values: CDR1 SEHNR, CDR2 FQNEAQ (reference sequence). CDR3 length: 15 amino acids. CDR3 sequence: CASSLGAGGHYGYTF. The CDR3 DNA reads TGTGCCAGCAGCTTAGGTGCAGGGGGACACTATGGCTACACCTTC.

This chain uses TRBV18 with TRBJ2-2, with unresolved D. The germline V gene has CDR1 KGHSH and CDR2 LQKENI. The V end was cut by 2 bases, the J end by 1 base, with 11 bases between. This CDR3 spans 16 amino acids. CDR3 bases: TGTGCCAGCTCACCAAGGTTGGCAGGGAACACCGGGGAGCTGTTTTTT. It specifies CASSPRLAGNTGELFF.

This clone was recorded once. The V call is TRBV12-5, the J call TRBJ1-2; D might be TRBD1 (6 bases). The CDR3 covers 16 residues. V was clipped by 4 bases and J by 6 bases, with 21 bases between them. Germline CDR1 reads LGHNT; CDR2 reads FRNRAP. The CDR3, as DNA: TGTGCTAGTGGTTCGCCGGGGGGCCCGGCGGCTAATGGCTACACCTTC. Its translation is CASGSPGGPAANGYTF.

V is TRBV19 and J is TRBJ2-7; TRBD2 is a possible D gene (6 bases). Germline CDR1 reads LNHDA; CDR2 reads SQIVND (reference sequence). The CDR3 covers 14 residues. V lost 5 bases, J lost 5 bases, and 16 bases lay in between. Here the CDR3 reads CASSRGRGSNEQYF. CDR3 in DNA: TGTGCCAGTAGTCGTGGGCGGGGAAGTAACGAGCAGTACTTC.

The chain combines TRBV7-9 with TRBJ1-1, with a possible D match to TRBD1 (5 bases). Germline values: CDR1 SEHNR, CDR2 FQNEAQ (reference sequence). The CDR3 is 14 residues long. V lost 3 bases and J 0 bases, leaving 8 bases between the germline ends. The CDR3 bases are TGTGCCAGCAGCTTGACAGCAATGAACACTGAAGCTTTCTTT. Protein sequence: CASSLTAMNTEAFF. The full variable domain, with the rest looked up from reference TRBV7-9 and TRBJ1-1, is DTGVSQNPRHKITKRGQNVTFRCDPISEHNRLYWYRQTLGQGPEFLTYFQNEAQLEKSRLLSDRFSAERPKGSFSTLEIQRTEQGDSAMYLCASSLTAMNTEAFFGQGTRLTVV.

The CDR3 DNA is TGTGCCAGCAGACCAGGGACAGGGCAGAATACTGAAGCTTTCTTT. Amino acids: CASRPGTGQNTEAFF. The rearrangement links TRBV9 to TRBJ1-1, with 9 bases aligning to TRBD1. The germline V gene has CDR1 SGDLS and CDR2 YYNGEE. This CDR3 spans 15 amino acids. With V trimmed by 5 bases and J by 5 bases, 10 bases remained unmatched.

This clone turned up a few times. The chain is built from TRBV21-1 and TRBJ2-7; the D call of TRBD1 is as the table states it, not checked on the DNA. TRBV21-1 is labeled a pseudogene. The CDR3 runs to 15 residues. The CDR3 region has the DNA TGTGCCAGCACTGGGGACAGGGTTACGGGCTACGAGCAGTACTTC. Translation: CASTGDRVTGYEQYF.

The J gene is TRBJ2-2, the V gene TRBV11-3, with 7 bases fitting TRBD1. The CDR3 totals 13 residues. Germline trimming cut 8 bases from V and 4 bases from J; bases unmatched to any gene: 4. Germline CDR1 is SGHNT and CDR2 is YENEEA. CDR3 DNA sequence: TGTGCCAGCTCAGGGGGATTCACCGGGGAGCTGTTTTTT. This encodes CASSGGFTGELFF.

This chain connects TRBV4-3 to TRBJ1-1; 11 positions agree with TRBD1. In germline, CDR1 is LGHNA, CDR2 YSLEER. This CDR3 contains 19 residues. V shed 4 bases, J shed 0 bases, and the junction held 13 bases outside the gene matches. The CDR3 protein is CASSPRGPGQGEVNTEAFF. Written as DNA, the CDR3 is TGCGCCAGCAGCCCACGGGGTCCGGGACAGGGGGAGGTGAACACTGAAGCTTTCTTT.

This sequence joins TRBV7-9 and TRBJ2-1, with 10 bases fitting TRBD2. The V and J ends lost 5 bases and 7 bases, in that order; junction bases with no gene match: 2. This CDR3 region has 13 residues. The germline V gene has CDR1 SEHNR and CDR2 FQNEAQ (reference sequence). DNA for the CDR3: TGTGCCAGCAGCGTTAGCGGGGGGAATGAGCAGTTCTTC. It specifies CASSVSGGNEQFF.